This T cell receptor beta chain came from a study of blood T cell repertoires in COVID-19. In the authors' methods: Quantification of nucleated cells was approximated via reference gene primer amplification. Profiling relied on immunoSEQ multiplex PCR, and the TCRdb table lists in-frame clones only, not all of them. From that table come the V and J calls and clone size; the DNA was used to work out D and trimming. The data hold 70,000 to 95,000 clones, with more than 85% observed a single time. V was trimmed by 5 bases and J by 1 base, leaving 11 bases between them. This CDR3 spans 14 amino acids. Germline V gene data show CDR1 as LNHDA and CDR2 as SQIVND (reference sequence).

This chain uses TRBV19 with TRBJ1-1; weak D call: TRBD1 (5 bases). The clonotype was recovered from a man aged 65-85 years with active or convalescent COVID-19. Sequenced sample: peripheral blood. The CDR3 region has the DNA TGTGCCAGTAGTCCAGGGTTGGGGAACACTGAAGCTTTCTTT. It is translated as CASSPGLGNTEAFF. The full variable domain, rest sourced from reference TRBV19 and TRBJ1-1, is DGGITQSPKYLFRKEGQNVTLSCEQNLNHDAMYWYRQDPGQGLRLIYYSQIVNDFQKGDIAEGYSVSREKKESFPLTVTSAQKNPTAFYLCASSPGLGNTEAFFGQGTRLTVV.